A single sample is the source of the 23 T cell receptor beta chains below, sequenced in a study of response to subunit inactivated influenza vaccine. TCRdb redid the calling of the RT-PCR reads with MiXCR, one entry per CDR3 protein. Of about 500,000 distinct CDR3 sequences in the sample, 10% to 15% were seen once. The sample consisted of PBMCs from blood, taken around seven weeks after vaccination. The receptors originated from a middle-aged man who received an inactivated influenza vaccine.

Comment on this clonotype: Given a much more abundant clone one base away, this may be a read error. The gene calls are TRBV29-1 and TRBJ2-7; D gene ambiguous. Germline CDR1 SQVTM, CDR2 ANQGSEA. V was trimmed by 4 bases and J by 3 bases, leaving 13 bases between them. The CDR3 runs to 13 residues. This CDR3 reads CSVVPSGYYEQYF. The DNA of the CDR3 is TGCAGCGTTGTCCCGAGTGGCTACTACGAGCAGTACTTC.

The chain links TRBV6-2 or TRBV6-3 to TRBJ2-1; 10 nucleotides align to TRBD2. The CDR3 sequence is 16 residues long. V lost 2 bases, J lost 3 bases, and 4 bases stayed unmatched. Germline loops: CDR1 MNHEY, CDR2 SVGEGT. This CDR3 reads CASSYVLAGDYNEQFF. As DNA, the CDR3 is TGTGCCAGCAGTTACGTTCTAGCGGGAGACTACAATGAGCAGTTCTTC.

This chain connects TRBV7-2 to TRBJ2-4; TRBD1 is a possible D gene (6 bases). The CDR3 has 15 amino acids. Trimming shortened V by 1 base and J by 9 bases, and 16 bases separated the two germline ends. Germline lookup yields CDR1 SGHTA and CDR2 FQGNSA. The CDR3 DNA is TGTGCCAGCAGCTTAGTGGGGACAAAGAATAGCATTCAGTACTTC. It encodes CASSLVGTKNSIQYF.

This clonotype was seen at least ten times. The J gene is TRBJ2-1, the V gene TRBV29-1; unclear D gene. Germline CDR1 and CDR2: SQVTM and ANQGSEA. This CDR3 contains 18 residues. Trimming stripped 1 base from V and 0 bases from J, with 19 bases between. Written as DNA, the CDR3 is TGCAGCGTTGAAGGTTGGGTCAAACAAACCATCTCCTACAATGAGCAGTTCTTC. Residues: CSVEGWVKQTISYNEQFF.

V and J are TRBV7-2 and TRBJ2-6; the D is unclear. With 1 base removed from V and 0 bases from J, the gap between germline ends came to 10 bases. The CDR3 sequence is 17 residues long. Germline values: CDR1 SGHTA, CDR2 FQGNSA. The chain's CDR3 is CASSLVFGPSGANVLTF. The CDR3 nucleotides are TGTGCCAGCAGCTTAGTGTTCGGCCCCTCTGGGGCCAACGTCCTGACTTTC.

The chain employs TRBV6-2 or TRBV6-3 and TRBJ1-1; D is uncertain. Germline CDR1 reads MNHEY; CDR2 reads SVGEGT. The CDR3 loop spans 15 amino acids. Deletions cut 2 bases from V and 4 bases from J, with 14 bases between. The CDR3 reads CASSYRAVRGTEAFF. CDR3 sequence (DNA): TGTGCCAGCAGTTACCGGGCCGTCAGAGGCACTGAAGCTTTCTTT.

This clonotype has only a few counts. The V and J genes are TRBV11-2 and TRBJ2-1; 14 bases are shared with TRBD2. J was trimmed by 4 bases and V by 2 bases; bases with no gene match: 10. The germline V gene has CDR1 SGHAT and CDR2 FQNNGV. The CDR3 covers 19 residues. This chain's CDR3 is CASSLRHTGTSGRYNEQFF. CDR3 DNA: TGTGCCAGCAGCTTACGGCACACCGGGACTAGCGGGAGATACAATGAGCAGTTCTTC.

This rearrangement joins TRBV27 to TRBJ2-1, with TRBD1 as a possible D gene (6 bases). Trimming took 2 bases from V and 3 from J, leaving 11 bases between them. The CDR3 is 15 residues long. Looked up from germline, CDR1 is MNHEY and CDR2 is SMNVEV (reference sequence). The CDR3 DNA reads as TGTGCCAGCAGTTTACCGCAGGGGAGCTACAATGAGCAGTTCTTC. This codes for CASSLPQGSYNEQFF.

The gene calls are TRBV12-3 or TRBV12-4 and TRBJ1-4; D uncertain. Trimming stripped 5 bases from V and 11 bases from J, with 15 bases between. This CDR3 spans 13 amino acids. The CDR3 DNA sequence: TGTGCCAGCAGTCTTCCAGGTTTACAGAAACTGTTTTTT. Its protein product is CASSLPGLQKLFF.

This clonotype occurred a few times. Written as DNA, the CDR3 is TGCGCCAGCAGCTTCAGCCCCGCGACAGGGTCGGGCACTGAAGCTTTCTTT. Translation gives CASSFSPATGSGTEAFF. This chain joins TRBV5-1 and TRBJ1-1, with 7 bases lining up with TRBD1. Germline CDR1 SGHRS, CDR2 YFSETQ. The CDR3 is 17 amino acids. Unmatched junction bases numbered 14, after V lost 2 bases and J lost 4 bases.

This clonotype showed up many times. The chain joins TRBV29-1 to TRBJ2-1; D gene ambiguous. V shed 0 bases and J shed 7 bases, with 16 bases lying between them. Germline values: CDR1 SQVTM, CDR2 ANQGSEA. This CDR3 region has 15 residues. This chain's CDR3 is CSVEDLGVGPNEQFF. CDR3 bases: TGCAGCGTTGAAGACCTAGGAGTGGGTCCTAATGAGCAGTTCTTC.

The CDR3: CASSSSRGPNEAFF. CDR3 DNA: TGTGCCAGTAGCTCGTCCAGGGGACCAAATGAAGCTTTCTTT. The chain has TRBV19 and TRBJ1-1, with a tentative D call TRBD1 (6 bases). The CDR3 totals 14 residues. Germline V lookup: CDR1 LNHDA, CDR2 SQIVND (reference sequence). Trimming stripped 6 bases from V and 7 bases from J, with 18 bases between.

V usage is TRBV21-1 and J usage is TRBJ2-1; TRBD2 is taken as the D call from the table, unchecked against the DNA. TRBV21-1 is designated a pseudogene. This CDR3 spans 18 amino acids. This chain's CDR3 is CASSKFLAGVKVSDEQFF. CDR3 coding DNA: TGTGCCAGCAGCAAATTCCTAGCGGGAGTGAAGGTATCGGATGAGCAGTTCTTC.

The chain links TRBV12-3 or TRBV12-4 to TRBJ1-1; D not resolved. Between the trimmed V and J ends, which lost 6 bases and 5 bases, there was a span of 10 bases. The CDR3 runs 12 residues. The CDR3 sequence is CASSGIGTEAFF. The CDR3 DNA follows: TGTGCCAGCAGCGGGATTGGGACTGAAGCTTTCTTT.

This clonotype was detected many times. This rearrangement joins TRBV12-3 or TRBV12-4 to TRBJ2-7; 7 nucleotides agree with TRBD2. The CDR3 is 14 amino acids. After removal of 3 bases from V and 4 bases from J, the junction contained 6 bases not matched to a gene. CDR3 loop: CASSFERGSYEQYF. The CDR3 nucleotides read TGTGCCAGCAGTTTCGAGCGGGGATCATACGAGCAGTACTTC.

In its sample, this clonotype was seen a few times. The chain joins TRBV5-1 to TRBJ2-1, with D tentatively TRBD2 (5 bases). Trimming cost V 4 bases and J 3 bases, with 20 bases left between them. The CDR3 extends over 17 amino acids. Per the germline V gene, CDR1 is SGHRS and CDR2 is YFSETQ. This CDR3 is CASSAILSGERYNEQFF. CDR3 in DNA: TGCGCCAGCAGCGCGATTCTATCTGGGGAGCGCTACAATGAGCAGTTCTTC.

This clonotype has more than one count but fewer than ten. The rearrangement joins TRBV10-3 to TRBJ2-3, with D maybe TRBD2 (6 bases). The V end lost 6 bases, the J end lost 1 base, and 14 bases lay between the germline ends. The CDR3 has 15 residues. The germline V gene encodes CDR1 ENHRY and CDR2 SYGVKD. The CDR3 DNA reads TGTGCCATCAGCCATCCGGGGGTGGGCACAGATACGCAGTATTTT. The encoded protein is CAISHPGVGTDTQYF.

The rearrangement uses TRBV7-2 and TRBJ1-3; possible D gene TRBD1, 5 bases. Trimming took off 4 bases at V and 2 bases at J, with 12 bases between the two ends. This CDR3 spans 15 amino acids. Germline CDR1 SGHTA, CDR2 FQGNSA. The CDR3 region is CASSYRQIAGNTIYF. CDR3 in DNA: TGTGCCAGCAGCTACCGACAGATCGCTGGAAACACCATATATTTT.

This clonotype was detected many times. This chain connects TRBV12-3 or TRBV12-4 to TRBJ1-3; D not certain. This CDR3 spans 17 amino acids. V was trimmed by 1 base and J by 4 bases, leaving 17 bases between them. CDR3 coding DNA: TGTGCCAGCAGTTTAGGGGCGGTTCTTGGCCTCGGAAACACCATATATTTT. It encodes CASSLGAVLGLGNTIYF.

The table lists this clonotype with a few counts. The CDR3 is CSVGGGLNYGYTF. Here the CDR3 DNA reads TGCAGCGTCGGGGGGGGATTAAACTATGGCTACACCTTC. The V and J genes are TRBV29-1 and TRBJ1-2, with D tentatively TRBD1 (5 bases). The V and J ends lost 6 bases and 2 bases respectively, with 13 bases between them. The CDR3 extends over 13 amino acids. CDR1 and CDR2 (germline): SQVTM, ANQGSEA.

The chain has TRBV4-1 and TRBJ1-4, with D unresolved. The V end lost 0 bases, the J end lost 7 bases, and 12 bases lay between the germline ends. The CDR3 is made up of 15 amino acids. CDR1 MGHRA and CDR2 YSYEKL come from the germline V gene. The CDR3 reads CASSQDGSGGEKLFF. The CDR3 region has the DNA TGCGCCAGCAGCCAAGATGGTTCTGGCGGTGAAAAACTGTTTTTT.

This clonotype was counted at least ten times. CDR3 in amino acids: CASSQGLAGRNEQYF. In DNA, the CDR3 is TGTGCCAGCAGCCAGGGACTAGCGGGACGGAACGAGCAGTACTTC. The chain links TRBV6-1 to TRBJ2-7; 13 positions match TRBD2. Germline assignment: CDR1 MNHNS and CDR2 SASEGT. V lost 6 bases and J lost 5; bases outside the gene matches: 7. This CDR3 spans 15 amino acids.

This clonotype came up a few times. The gene calls are TRBV12-3 or TRBV12-4 and TRBJ2-1, with 8 bases matching TRBD1. V lost 2 bases and J lost 8; bases outside the gene matches: 2. The CDR3 contains 13 residues. CDR3 residues: CASSLTGGYEQFF. In DNA form, the CDR3 reads TGTGCCAGCAGTTTAACAGGGGGTTATGAGCAGTTCTTC.